This T cell receptor (beta chain) is from a study of post-analysis software for immune sequencing data. Study in general: Relapsing-remitting, secondary progressive and progressive-relapsing multiple sclerosis courses were included.

Whole-study results and caveats: Included in a set of roughly five TRBV segments more frequent in patients than controls were TRBV5-6, TRBV5-1 and TRBV20-1. There was significantly lower normalized Chao1 diversity in multiple sclerosis patients than in controls.

V was cut by 1 base and J by 9 bases, with 12 bases left in between. Germline CDR1 SGHDN, CDR2 FVKESK. The CDR3 is 13 amino acids. The TCR beta cDNA libraries contained unique molecular identifiers. TCRdb itself ran the PCR reads through MiXCR, one entry per CDR3 protein. The table records 350,000 to 500,000 distinct CDR3 sequences, approximately 38% of them present only once. With regard to this clonotype: What it recognizes is unknown.

Sequences were obtained from blood. This clonotype was obtained from a girl aged 2-9 years with multiple sclerosis. The J gene is TRBJ1-2, the V gene TRBV14; weak D call: TRBD1 (5 bases). Here the CDR3 DNA reads TGTGCCAGCAGCCAAGTTGGGGGAGGGCGCTACACCTTC. Translation gives CASSQVGGGRYTF.